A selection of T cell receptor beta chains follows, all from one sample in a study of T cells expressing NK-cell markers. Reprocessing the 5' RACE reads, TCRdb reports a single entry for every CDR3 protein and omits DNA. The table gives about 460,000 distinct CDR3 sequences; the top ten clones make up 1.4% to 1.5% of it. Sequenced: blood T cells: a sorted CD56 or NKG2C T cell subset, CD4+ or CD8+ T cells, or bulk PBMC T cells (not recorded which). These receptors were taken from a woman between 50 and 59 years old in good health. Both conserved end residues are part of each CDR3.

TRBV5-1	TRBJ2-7	CASRTSGDEQYF
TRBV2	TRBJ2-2	CASSERSTGELFF
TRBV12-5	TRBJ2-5	CASGLVRSSGGQETQYF
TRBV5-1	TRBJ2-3	CASSPLQAVTDTQYF
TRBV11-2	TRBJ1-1	CASSRPGTGGEAFF
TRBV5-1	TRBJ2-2	CASSRAGGSGELFF
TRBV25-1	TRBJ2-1	CASSDSGVGSYNEQFF
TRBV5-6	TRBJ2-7	CASSLTQEQYF
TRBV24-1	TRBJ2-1	CAPGERGYEQFF
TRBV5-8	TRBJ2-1	CASSRGQGLGGEQFF
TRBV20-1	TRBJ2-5	CSFLGTSLETQYF
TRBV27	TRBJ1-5	CASSFRPLAASNQPQHF
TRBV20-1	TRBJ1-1	CSARGTNRGPGAFF
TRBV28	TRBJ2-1	CASSLSASGRVRLF
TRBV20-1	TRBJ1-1	CSARDRDRALNTEAFF
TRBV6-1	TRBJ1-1	CASSEQGAHTEAFF